This T cell receptor beta chain derives from a study of cytomegalovirus exposure and HLA in healthy donors. Study-wide results and limits: When a later analysis was performed, an Asian-associated ancestry cluster reportedly had fewer N-insertions than the roughly 730-donor mean. In vitro assays verified that a few CMV-associated chains recognized CMV antigens specifically. Later analysis found that TCR beta chains associated with HLA were more clonally expanded than other, equally common chains.

V was clipped by 4 bases and J by 13 bases, with 20 bases between them. Germline CDR1 LGHNA, CDR2 YNFKEQ. The CDR3 sequence is 15 residues long. Each donor was healthy, and each was a bone marrow donor. PCR employed 60 Vbeta and 13 Jbeta primers. Data came from immunoSEQ multiplex PCR; TCRdb stores just in-frame clones and leaves some out. The table shows around 190,000 clones, with roughly 85% occurring only once. This clone was seen a few times. What it binds is not known. The chain carries TRBV4-2 and TRBJ1-6; perhaps TRBD1 as D (5 bases). The sequence was collected from a woman younger than 45 in good health and CMV-seropositive. Specimen: PBMCs. The CDR3 nucleotides are TGTGCCAGCAGCCCCCATGGGACTTCTTTGGGGCCCCTCCACTTT. Protein sequence: CASSPHGTSLGPLHF.